The 20 T cell receptor beta chains reported below all come from one sample, sequenced in a study of T cell repertoires in cytomegalovirus infection. TCRdb re-called the reads through MiXCR, storing one row per CDR3 protein. The sample has 400,000 to 550,000 distinct CDR3 sequences, around 11% seen once. Specimen: PBMCs. The receptors derive from a human donor in good health (CMV status not recorded). Some clones in this sample may be carry-over from other donors' samples.

This clonotype was counted at least ten times. The V gene is TRBV7-3, the J gene TRBJ2-5; 10 nucleotides agree with TRBD2. This CDR3 comprises 15 residues. CDR1 SGHTA and CDR2 FQGTGA come from the germline V gene. The ends lost 4 bases at V and 9 bases at J; junction bases unmatched: 11. The CDR3: CASSSGLAVPGAQYF. The DNA of the CDR3 is TGTGCCAGCAGCTCCGGACTAGCGGTTCCTGGGGCCCAGTACTTC.

This clonotype showed up many times. This chain uses TRBV7-8 with TRBJ2-7; no reliable D call. Trimming took 4 bases from V and 6 from J, leaving 13 bases between them. Germline V gives CDR1 SGHVS, CDR2 FQNEAQ. The CDR3 contains 13 residues. For the CDR3, the DNA is TGTGCCAGCAGCTATCAACCAGGTGCCGAGCAGTACTTC. Its protein product is CASSYQPGAEQYF.

This clonotype was recorded at least ten times. The chain has TRBV20-1 and TRBJ2-2, with 7 bases lining up with TRBD1. There are 15 residues in the CDR3. In germline, CDR1 is DFQATT, CDR2 SNEGSKA (reference sequence). V was clipped by 5 bases and J by 3 bases; unmatched bases: 9. The CDR3 reads CSAPYRGFDTGELFF. The CDR3 DNA follows: TGCAGTGCTCCATACAGGGGTTTCGACACCGGGGAGCTGTTTTTT.

At least ten counts were recorded for this clonotype. This chain uses TRBV7-8 with TRBJ2-5; D is unresolved. CDR1 SGHVS and CDR2 FQNEAQ come from the germline V gene. CDR3 length equals 13 residues. Deletions cut 1 base from V and 11 bases from J, with 14 bases between. This CDR3 is CASSLVVAPTQYF. The CDR3 DNA reads as TGTGCCAGCAGCTTAGTGGTAGCCCCCACACAGTACTTC.

J is TRBJ1-2 and V is TRBV7-9; D gene uncertain. V lost 5 bases and J 0 bases, leaving 10 bases between the germline ends. The CDR3 is 14 residues long. Germline lookup yields CDR1 SEHNR and CDR2 FQNEAQ (reference sequence). CDR3 coding DNA: TGTGCCAGCAGCGGGCTAAAGTCTAACTATGGCTACACCTTC. Encoded protein: CASSGLKSNYGYTF. Looking up the rest from reference TRBV7-9 and TRBJ1-2 gives the full variable domain: DTGVSQNPRHKITKRGQNVTFRCDPISEHNRLYWYRQTLGQGPEFLTYFQNEAQLEKSRLLSDRFSAERPKGSFSTLEIQRTEQGDSAMYLCASSGLKSNYGYTFGSGTRLTVV.

This chain uses TRBV29-1 with TRBJ2-7, with a weak D call TRBD2 (5 bases). The CDR3 spans 11 residues. Germline V gene sequence: CDR1 SQVTM, CDR2 ANQGSEA. Between the trimmed V and J ends, which lost 5 bases and 3 bases, there was a span of 8 bases. The chain's CDR3 is CSVYRDYEQYF. CDR3 nucleotide sequence: TGCAGCGTTTACCGGGACTACGAGCAGTACTTC.

This clonotype was seen a handful of times. The chain is built from TRBV20-1 and TRBJ2-6; TRBD1 aligns across 7 bases. CDR3 length: 18 amino acids. The V gene end was trimmed by 3 bases and the J gene end by 0 bases; junction bases not matched to a gene: 11. Germline assignment: CDR1 DFQATT and CDR2 SNEGSKA (reference sequence). As DNA, the CDR3 is TGCAGTGCTAGGACCCAACAGGGGTCAAGCTCTGGGGCCAACGTCCTGACTTTC. Its translation: CSARTQQGSSSGANVLTF.

The V and J genes are TRBV25-1 and TRBJ2-5; TRBD2 might be the D (5 bases). Germline lookup yields CDR1 MGHDK and CDR2 SYGVNS. CDR3 length: 14 residues. V lost 6 bases and J 5 bases, leaving 16 bases between the germline ends. CDR3 in amino acids: CASSLLGEPETQYF. CDR3 nucleotide sequence: TGTGCCAGCAGCTTACTCGGGGAACCGGAGACCCAGTACTTC.

This clonotype was picked up many times. The J gene is TRBJ2-7, the V gene TRBV7-3, with TRBD1 identical over 10 bases. The CDR3 consists of 16 residues. Unmatched junction bases numbered 9, after V lost 2 bases and J lost 5 bases. The germline V gene encodes CDR1 SGHTA and CDR2 FQGTGA. In DNA form, the CDR3 reads TGTGCCAGCAGCTTAGCCCCGGGACAGGGGTTACACGAGCAGTACTTC. It translates to CASSLAPGQGLHEQYF. Full variable domain (outside the CDR3, taken from reference TRBV7-3 and TRBJ2-7): GAGVSQTPSNKVTEKGKYVELRCDPISGHTALYWYRQSLGQGPEFLIYFQGTGAADDSGLPNDRFFAVRPEGSVSTLKIQRTERGDSAVYLCASSLAPGQGLHEQYFGPGTRLTVT.

This clonotype was recorded many times. The chain links TRBV11-2 to TRBJ2-3, with D hard to call. V lost 5 bases to trimming and J lost 4 bases, with 10 bases between them. The CDR3 has 13 amino acids. CDR1 is SGHAT, CDR2 FQNNGV, per germline. Here the CDR3 reads CASSPDLPDTQYF. The CDR3 bases are TGTGCCAGCAGCCCTGACCTTCCAGATACGCAGTATTTT.

This clonotype was seen ten or more times. The rearrangement links TRBV2 to TRBJ2-5; no reliable D call. V lost 6 bases and J lost 2, with 7 bases in between. CDR1 and CDR2 from the germline V gene are SNHLY and FYNNEI. The CDR3 is 12 amino acids. CDR3 nucleotides: TGTGCCAGCAGGCCTGATCAAGAGACCCAGTACTTC. It is translated as CASRPDQETQYF. The full variable domain, in which reference TRBV2 and TRBJ2-5 provide the parts outside the CDR3, is EPEVTQTPSHQVTQMGQEVILRCVPISNHLYFYWYRQILGQKVEFLVSFYNNEISEKSEIFDDQFSVERPDGSNFTLKIRSTKLEDSAMYFCASRPDQETQYFGPGTRLLVL.

V and J are TRBV11-2 and TRBJ1-3; a possible D gene is TRBD1 (5 bases). This CDR3 is built from 15 residues. Deletions cut 4 bases from V and 4 bases from J, with 14 bases between. Germline assignment: CDR1 SGHAT and CDR2 FQNNGV. CDR3 in DNA: TGTGCCAGCAGCTACGACAGTTCTACGGGAAACACCATATATTTT. The encoded protein is CASSYDSSTGNTIYF.

This clonotype was seen ten or more times. The rearrangement uses TRBV2 and TRBJ1-5; the D is unclear. The length of the CDR3 is 15 residues. V lost 4 bases to trimming and J lost 2 bases, with 12 bases between them. Germline values: CDR1 SNHLY, CDR2 FYNNEI. DNA of the CDR3: TGTGCCAGCAGTGTTGAGGGAGGCGGCAATCAGCCCCAGCATTTT. Protein sequence: CASSVEGGGNQPQHF.

Ten or more counts support this clonotype. The chain carries TRBV7-8 and TRBJ2-1; perhaps TRBD2 as D (7 bases). The V end was cut by 2 bases, the J end by 5 bases, with 16 bases between. The CDR3 consists of 16 residues. Germline CDR1 is SGHVS and CDR2 is FQNEAQ. The CDR3 is CASSLRAGATNNEQFF. The CDR3 coding sequence is TGTGCCAGCAGCTTAAGGGCGGGGGCGACGAACAATGAGCAGTTCTTC. The variable domain in full, with the rest retrieved from reference TRBV7-8 and TRBJ2-1, is GAGVSQSPRYKVAKRGQDVALRCDPISGHVSLFWYQQALGQGPEFLTYFQNEAQLDKSGLPSDRFFAERPEGSVSTLKIQRTQQEDSAVYLCASSLRAGATNNEQFFGPGTRLTVL.

This clonotype has a handful of counts. The gene calls are TRBV5-1 and TRBJ2-1; D is tentatively TRBD1 or TRBD2 (6 bases each). Germline V gene data show CDR1 as SGHRS and CDR2 as YFSETQ. CDR3 length equals 16 residues. Trimming pared 4 bases from V and 7 bases from J, leaving 21 bases between. The CDR3 reads CASSRGPFNRGNEQFF. Here the CDR3 DNA reads TGCGCCAGCAGCCGGGGGCCATTTAATAGGGGTAATGAGCAGTTCTTC.

The chain carries TRBV4-1 and TRBJ1-1; no clear D. Germline CDR1 MGHRA, CDR2 YSYEKL. With 0 bases removed from V and 7 bases from J, the gap between germline ends came to 6 bases. The CDR3 loop spans 12 amino acids. The CDR3 nucleotides read TGCGCCAGCAGCCAAGATAACGGTGAAGCTTTCTTT. Its protein product is CASSQDNGEAFF.

J is TRBJ2-7 and V is TRBV28; 8 bases match TRBD1. The germline gives CDR1 MDHEN, CDR2 SYDVKM. CDR3 length: 15 residues. V dropped 6 bases and J dropped 2; count of bases not matched to a gene: 9. This chain's CDR3 is CASRPPRTGPYEQYF. The CDR3 nucleotides are TGTGCCAGCAGGCCTCCTAGGACAGGGCCCTACGAGCAGTACTTC. Filled out from reference TRBV28 and TRBJ2-7, the complete variable domain reads DVKVTQSSRYLVKRTGEKVFLECVQDMDHENMFWYRQDPGLGLRLIYFSYDVKMKEKGDIPEGYSVSREKKERFSLILESASTNQTSMYLCASRPPRTGPYEQYFGPGTRLTVT.

This clonotype was recorded many times. V is TRBV7-2 and J is TRBJ1-1; tentatively, D is TRBD1 (6 bases). The CDR3 consists of 15 residues. Germline V lookup: CDR1 SGHTA, CDR2 FQGNSA. Trimming pared 0 bases from V and 4 bases from J, leaving 12 bases between. The CDR3 nucleotides read TGTGCCAGCAGCTTAGCACAGGGAGGGGTCACTGAAGCTTTCTTT. Translated: CASSLAQGGVTEAFF.

This clonotype came up many times. The genes are TRBV5-1 and TRBJ1-2, with a possible D match to TRBD1 (6 bases). The V end was cut by 0 bases, the J end by 8 bases, with 14 bases between. This CDR3 comprises 14 residues. The V gene's germline CDR1 is SGHRS and CDR2 YFSETQ. The CDR3 nucleotides are TGCGCCAGCAGCTTGGCCGTCCAGGGACACGGCTACACCTTC. This codes for CASSLAVQGHGYTF.

This clonotype has a count of ten or more. The chain couples TRBV5-5 to TRBJ2-5; tentative D call: TRBD1 (6 bases). Germline V lookup: CDR1 SGHKS, CDR2 YYEKEE (reference sequence). The CDR3 is made up of 15 amino acids. The V end lost 3 bases, the J end lost 5 bases, and 17 bases lay between the germline ends. The CDR3: CASSWGTTAGETQYF. The DNA for the CDR3 is TGTGCCAGCAGCTGGGGGACAACCGCCGGGGAGACCCAGTACTTC.